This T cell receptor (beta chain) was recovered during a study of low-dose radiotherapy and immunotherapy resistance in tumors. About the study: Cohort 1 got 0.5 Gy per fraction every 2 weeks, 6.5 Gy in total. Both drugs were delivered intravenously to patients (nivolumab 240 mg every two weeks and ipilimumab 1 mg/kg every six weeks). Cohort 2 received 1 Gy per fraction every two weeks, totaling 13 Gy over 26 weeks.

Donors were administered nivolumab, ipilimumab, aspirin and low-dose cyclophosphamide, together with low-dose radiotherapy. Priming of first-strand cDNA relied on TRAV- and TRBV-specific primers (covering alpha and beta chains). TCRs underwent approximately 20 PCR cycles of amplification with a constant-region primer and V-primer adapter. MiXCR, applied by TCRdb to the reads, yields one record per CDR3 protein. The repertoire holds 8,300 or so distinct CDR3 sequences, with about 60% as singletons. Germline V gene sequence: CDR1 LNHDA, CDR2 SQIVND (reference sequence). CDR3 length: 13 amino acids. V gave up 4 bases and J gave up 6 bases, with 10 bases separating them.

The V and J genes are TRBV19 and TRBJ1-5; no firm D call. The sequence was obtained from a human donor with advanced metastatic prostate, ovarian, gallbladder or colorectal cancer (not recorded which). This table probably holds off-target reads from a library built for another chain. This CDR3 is CASSTSGTQPQHF. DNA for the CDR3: TGTGCCAGTAGTACATCCGGAACTCAGCCCCAGCATTTT.